What follows are 14 T cell receptor beta chains derived from one specimen sequenced in a study of T cell clonality in common variable immunodeficiency. Here immunoSEQ multiplex PCR was the method, and the copy in TCRdb shows in-frame clones only, minus some. This repertoire lists tens of thousands of clones without singletons; approximately 13% sits in the top ten. The sequenced sample consisted of peripheral blood mononuclear cells. These receptors all come from a person between 18 and 75 years old in good health.

This clone was counted ten times or more. With the read ending 3 residues before the CDR3 end, the germline J gene is used to fill in that end. This sequence joins TRBV5-4 and TRBJ2-3; the match to TRBD2 covers 11 bases. Trimming took 4 bases from V and 3 from J; bases not matched to a gene: 7. This CDR3 has 16 residues. Germline CDR1 reads SGHNT; CDR2 reads YYREEE (reference sequence). The CDR3 bases that were read are TGTGCCAGCAGCGCGGGACTAGCGGCCGAAACAGATACG. Encoded protein: CASSAGLAAETDT. The CDR3 reads in full as CASSAGLAAETDTQYF. Looking up the rest from reference TRBV5-4 and TRBJ2-3 gives the full variable domain: ETGVTQSPTHLIKTRGQQVTLRCSSQSGHNTVSWYQQALGQGPQFIFQYYREEENGRGNFPPRFSGLQFPNYSSELNVNALELDDSALYLCASSAGLAAETDTQYFGPGTRLTVL.

This clone was seen ten or more times. With the read ending 3 residues before the CDR3 end, the germline J gene is used to fill in that end. The chain recombines TRBV7-6 with TRBJ2-2; D not certain. Germline assignment: CDR1 SGHVS and CDR2 FNYEAQ. V lost 5 bases and J 1 base, leaving 5 bases between the germline ends. The CDR3 spans 13 residues. The covered CDR3 bases are TGTGCCAGCAGCCCAGTGAACACCGGGGAG. It translates to CASSPVNTGE. The entire CDR3 reads CASSPVNTGELFF.

About this clone: The read ends 3 residues shy of where the CDR3 ends; the end is completed using the germline J gene. The chain links TRBV29-1 to TRBJ2-5; weak D call: TRBD2 (5 bases). The ends were cut back, 6 bases at V and 5 bases at J, with 13 bases in the middle. Germline CDR1 SQVTM, CDR2 ANQGSEA. CDR3 size: 12 residues. CDR3 amino acids: CSVAGQRETQYF. The part of the CDR3 DNA that was read is TGCAGCGTGGCGGGCCAGCGTGAGACC.

This clone was picked up many times. The read ends 3 residues early relative to the CDR3; the germline J gene fills the gap. The chain has TRBV19 and TRBJ1-2; TRBD1 agrees at 7 bases. Germline-derived CDR1 and CDR2 are LNHDA and SQIVND (reference sequence). V shed 4 bases, J shed 4 bases, and the junction held 6 bases outside the gene matches. CDR3 size: 14 residues. The DNA read from the CDR3 is TGTGCCAGTAGTAACTCGGGACAGTCCTATGGC. Translation: CASSNSGQSYG. The whole CDR3 protein reads CASSNSGQSYGYTF.

This clone was observed many times. The sequence runs out 3 residues before the end of the CDR3; the remainder is reconstructed from the germline J gene. V is TRBV5-6 and J is TRBJ1-4; tentative D call: TRBD1 (5 bases). Germline CDR1 reads SGHDT; CDR2 reads YYEEEE. This CDR3 is 15 amino acids long. V dropped 5 bases and J dropped 4 bases, with 15 bases sitting between them. CDR3 bases read: TGTGCCAGCAGGGGTAAGGGGATAGGTAATGAAAAA. Protein: CASRGKGIGNEK. In full, the CDR3 reads CASRGKGIGNEKLFF.

This clone was found many times. The CDR3 loop reads CASSQDPQGSPYEQYF. The covered CDR3 bases are TGCGCCAGCAGCCAAGATCCCCAGGGTAGTCCCTACGAG. The V call is TRBV4-1, the J call TRBJ2-7; tentatively, D is TRBD1 (5 bases). The read gets to within 3 residues of the CDR3 end, and the germline J gene fills in the rest. Germline CDR1 MGHRA, CDR2 YSYEKL. This CDR3 spans 16 amino acids. The V end was cut by 0 bases, the J end by 2 bases, with 14 bases between.

This clone was detected ten times or more. CDR3 sequence reads: CSARAANYGYTF. The CDR3 DNA, read in part, is TGCAGTGCTAGGGCGGCTAACTATGGC. This chain uses TRBV20-1 with TRBJ1-2; D unresolved. The read ends 3 residues before the CDR3 terminus; that terminus is restored from the germline J gene. Germline loops: CDR1 DFQATT, CDR2 SNEGSKA (reference sequence). V was pared by 3 bases and J by 0 bases, with 5 bases between. This CDR3 comprises 12 residues.

The table lists this clone with many counts. The sequence runs out 3 residues before the end of the CDR3; the remainder is reconstructed from the germline J gene. The chain links TRBV7-2 to TRBJ2-1, with 10 bases that match TRBD2. The CDR3 has 14 amino acids. J lost 7 bases, V lost 5 bases, and 5 bases had no gene match. CDR1 is SGHTA, CDR2 FQGNSA, per germline. The part of the CDR3 DNA that was read is TGTGCCAGCAGCCTTAGCGGGGGGTTGAATGAG. Its translation: CASSLSGGLNE. The CDR3 as a whole reads CASSLSGGLNEQFF.

This clone came up a few times. Given a much more abundant clone one base away, this may be a read error. The CDR3 end is not reached by the read, which stops 3 residues before it; the germline J gene fills it in. The chain links TRBV19 to TRBJ1-4; tentatively, D is TRBD1 (6 bases). Germline V lookup: CDR1 LNHDA, CDR2 SQIVND (reference sequence). The CDR3 length is 17 residues. The part of the CDR3 DNA that was read is TGTGCCAGTAGCCCGGACAGCATAAGCTCCTATAATTCACCA. Encoded protein: CASSPDSISSYNSP. The full CDR3 protein reads CASSPDSISSYNSPLFF.

Note on this clone: One junction end does not reproduce the germline sequence, and a read error may be involved. The sequence runs out 3 residues before the end of the CDR3; the remainder is reconstructed from the germline J gene. The same CDR3 can be traced to other DNA sequences in this sample. The chain joins TRBV11-3 to TRBJ2-7; D is uncertain. Germline V lookup: CDR1 SGHNT, CDR2 YENEEA. This CDR3 spans 12 amino acids. CDR3 bases read: TGTGCCAGTAGCTTCACAGTAAACGAG. Translation gives CASSFTVNE. The entire CDR3 reads CASSFTVNEQYF.

This clone was seen ten or more times. The junction does not match germline at one end; this may be a read error. The read gets to within 3 residues of the CDR3 end, and the germline J gene fills in the rest. This chain joins TRBV4-2 and TRBJ1-2, with 8 bases that match TRBD1. The V gene's germline CDR1 is LGHNA and CDR2 YNFKEQ. This CDR3 comprises 15 residues. The CDR3 sequence: CASSQAQGQADGYTF. The sequenced part of the CDR3 DNA is TGCGCCAGCAGCCAGGCCCAGGGACAGGCTGACGGC.

A remark on this clone: Germline and junction disagree at one end, which may indicate a read error. The read comes to an end 3 residues before the CDR3 does, leaving the germline J gene to fill in the end. This chain links TRBV19 with TRBJ1-1, with a tentative D call TRBD1 (5 bases). From germline, CDR1 is LNHDA and CDR2 SQIVND (reference sequence). This CDR3 is 14 amino acids long. CDR3 DNA (partial): TGTGCCAGGGCGGGCTGCGGGGGTAACACGGAA. It translates to CARAGCGGNTE. The full-length CDR3 reads as CARAGCGGNTEAFF.

This clone was seen at least ten times. The read is 3 residues too short to cover the CDR3 end, so that end is filled in from the germline J gene. The V gene is TRBV2, the J gene TRBJ2-1; 12 nucleotides agree with TRBD2. The germline CDR1 and CDR2 sequences are SNHLY and FYNNEI. This CDR3 region has 18 residues. The V and J ends lost 5 bases and 9 bases, in that order; junction bases with no gene match: 17. The CDR3 loop reads CASSLGTGTSGRGGEQFF. The DNA read from the CDR3 is TGTGCCAGCAGTCTAGGCACCGGGACTAGCGGGCGGGGGGGTGAG.

This clone was recorded many times. From the germline J gene comes the end of the CDR3, since the read stops 3 residues before it. The chain has TRBV30 and TRBJ2-1, with 7 bases lining up with TRBD2. CDR3 length: 11 amino acids. The trim removed 4 bases at V and 8 bases at J, leaving 2 bases unmatched. CDR1 and CDR2 (germline): GTSNPN, SVGIG (reference sequence). The CDR3 spells CAWIRGDEQFF. The covered CDR3 bases are TGTGCCTGGATCCGGGGGGATGAG.